This T cell receptor beta chain came from a study of blood T cell repertoires in COVID-19 (dated by TCRdb to 2020 to 2022). A note on the overall study: Samples from collaborators originated in the United States, Italy and Spain and spanned both the acute and convalescent phases of COVID-19. Where HLA class I and class II types were available, the types were taken from metadata supplied by the sample provider, not from assay-based typing. The material from the prospective study consisted of cDNA or gDNA derived from T cells, B-cell-depleted T cells, or PBMCs. The repertoires were released in a freely available public database intended as a resource for research on the immune response to SARS-CoV-2. Samples came from the ongoing ImmuneRACE study (first 160 participants) plus 1,254 subjects from 6 global collaborators. Deeply sampled blood TCRbeta repertoires from subjects exposed to, actively infected with, or recovered from COVID-19 were included in the dataset. A de-identified subject ID, COVID-19 status, age in years and sex were almost always included in the sample metadata.

The collaborating institutions used their own protocols to collect whole blood in K2EDTA tubes. For TCRbeta analysis, collaborator samples were shipped as frozen whole blood, as isolated PBMCs, or as DNA extracted from either sample type. The immunoSEQ Assay, a bias-controlled multiplex PCR, was used to amplify TCRbeta CDR3 regions from genomic DNA. Under the source paper's analysis protocol: The number of nucleated cells in each sample was estimated by amplification of reference gene primers within the assay. To quantify the absolute abundance of each unique TCRbeta CDR3 rearrangement, sequence reads were collapsed and filtered. Productive Simpson clonality was computed per sample as the square root of Simpson's diversity index over productive rearrangements. In its TCRdb copy, this immuneACCESS table keeps in-frame sequences only and misses some clones. Where compared with another copy, unresolved V genes explain less than half of these, and the others have no known cause. V and J calls and clone size are as listed in that table; D and trimming were resolved from the DNA. A total of some 53,000 clones appear in this sample, about 88% of them only once. The ten largest clones add up to around 5.1% of the sample.

Paper-wide results and their limitations: The quantity of clinical and demographic metadata differed by source and by participant and was supplied without curation.

Comment on this clone: No antigen is known for it. No qualities accompany the bases; no much larger clone lies one base away.

The clonotype comes from a man in his 60s with active COVID-19. The specimen sequenced was peripheral blood.

The sequenced DNA is TGTGCCAGTAGTACACTAGCGTCGAGCTCCTACAATGAGCAGTTCTTC. This gives the protein CASSTLASSSYNEQFF. The rearranged segments are TRBV19 and TRBJ2-1; 7 of the junction bases match TRBD2. For CDR1 and CDR2, the germline V gene (reference sequence) lists LNHDA and SQIVND. V has 4 bases trimmed and J has 0 bases trimmed; junction bases matching no gene number 6. There are 16 amino acids in the CDR3, from cysteine to phenylalanine inclusive. Kept here is only the CDR3 DNA, which spans 48 bases and is read in frame from base 1.